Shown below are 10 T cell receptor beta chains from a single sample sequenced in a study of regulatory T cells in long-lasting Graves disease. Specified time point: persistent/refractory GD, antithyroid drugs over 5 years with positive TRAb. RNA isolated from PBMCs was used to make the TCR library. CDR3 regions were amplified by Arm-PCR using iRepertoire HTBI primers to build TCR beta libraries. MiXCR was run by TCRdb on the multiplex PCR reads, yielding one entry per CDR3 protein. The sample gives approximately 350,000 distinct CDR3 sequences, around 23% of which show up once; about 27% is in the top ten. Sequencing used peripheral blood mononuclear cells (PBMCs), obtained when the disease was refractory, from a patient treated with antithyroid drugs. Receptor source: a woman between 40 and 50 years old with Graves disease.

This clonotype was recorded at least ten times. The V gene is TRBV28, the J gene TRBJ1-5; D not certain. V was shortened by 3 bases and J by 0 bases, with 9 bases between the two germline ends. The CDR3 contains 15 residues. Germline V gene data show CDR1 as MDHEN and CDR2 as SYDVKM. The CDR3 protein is CASSFYTDSNQPQHF. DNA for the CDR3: TGTGCCAGCAGTTTTTACACGGATAGCAATCAGCCCCAGCATTTT.

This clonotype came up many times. CDR3 DNA sequence: TGCAGCGCCCGCTCTGGACACGTCCAGGGGACCCAGTACTTC. This encodes CSARSGHVQGTQYF. The V and J genes are TRBV29-1 and TRBJ2-5; the D gene is possibly TRBD1 (5 bases). The V and J ends lost 7 bases and 7 bases respectively, with 22 bases between them. The CDR3 runs to 14 residues. Germline CDR1 reads SQVTM; CDR2 reads ANQGSEA.

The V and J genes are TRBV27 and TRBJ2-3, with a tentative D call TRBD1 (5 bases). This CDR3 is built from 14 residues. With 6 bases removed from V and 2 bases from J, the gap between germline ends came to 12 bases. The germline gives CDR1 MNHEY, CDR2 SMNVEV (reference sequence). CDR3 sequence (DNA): TGTGCCAGCAGCCTCGACAGATTCACAGATACGCAGTATTTT. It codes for CASSLDRFTDTQYF.

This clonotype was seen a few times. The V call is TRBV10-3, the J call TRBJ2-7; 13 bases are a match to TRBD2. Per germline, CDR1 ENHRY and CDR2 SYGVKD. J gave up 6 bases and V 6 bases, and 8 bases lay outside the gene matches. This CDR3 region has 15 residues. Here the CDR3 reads CAIRPTSGRLPEQYF. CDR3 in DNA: TGTGCCATCAGACCGACTAGCGGGAGGCTCCCCGAGCAGTACTTC.

The CDR3, as DNA: TGTGCCAGCAGCCAGGGGACAGGGGGCATTCAGTACTTC. Protein: CASSQGTGGIQYF. The chain combines TRBV3-1 with TRBJ2-4; 11 nucleotides align to TRBD1. In germline, CDR1 is LGHDT, CDR2 YNNKEL (reference sequence). V lost 3 bases and J lost 9; bases outside the gene matches: 1. CDR3 size: 13 residues.

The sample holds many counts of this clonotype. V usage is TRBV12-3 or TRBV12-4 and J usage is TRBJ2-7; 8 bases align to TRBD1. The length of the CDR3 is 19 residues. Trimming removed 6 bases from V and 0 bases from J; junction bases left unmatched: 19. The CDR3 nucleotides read TGTGCCAGCAGCATTCGGCGACTTGGACAGGGACCCGTCTCCTACGAGCAGTACTTC. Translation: CASSIRRLGQGPVSYEQYF.

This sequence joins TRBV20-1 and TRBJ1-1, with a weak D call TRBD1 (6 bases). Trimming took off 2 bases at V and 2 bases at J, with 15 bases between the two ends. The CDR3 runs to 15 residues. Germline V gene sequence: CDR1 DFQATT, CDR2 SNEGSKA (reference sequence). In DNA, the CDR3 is TGCAGTGCTAGACCCATTGACAGGACAAACACTGAAGCTTTCTTT. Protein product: CSARPIDRTNTEAFF.

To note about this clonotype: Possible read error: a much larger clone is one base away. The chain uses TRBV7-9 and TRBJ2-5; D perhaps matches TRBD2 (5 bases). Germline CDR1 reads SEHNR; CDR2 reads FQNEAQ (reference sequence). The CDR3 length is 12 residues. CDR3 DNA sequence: TGTGCCAGCAGTTGGGGAGAAGAGACCCGGTACTTC. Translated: CASSWGEETRYF.

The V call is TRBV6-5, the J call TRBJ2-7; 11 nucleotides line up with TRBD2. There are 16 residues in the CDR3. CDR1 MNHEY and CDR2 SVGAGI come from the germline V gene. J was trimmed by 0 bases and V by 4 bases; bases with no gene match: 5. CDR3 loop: CASSSGTSGNSYEQYF. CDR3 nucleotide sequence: TGTGCCAGCAGTTCCGGGACTAGCGGAAACTCCTACGAGCAGTACTTC.

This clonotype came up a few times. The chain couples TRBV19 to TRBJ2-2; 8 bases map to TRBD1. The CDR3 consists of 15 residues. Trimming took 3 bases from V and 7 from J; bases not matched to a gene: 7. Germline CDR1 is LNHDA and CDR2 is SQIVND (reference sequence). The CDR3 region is CASSIWAGGHGELFF. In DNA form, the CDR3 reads TGTGCCAGTAGTATTTGGGCAGGGGGCCACGGGGAGCTGTTTTTT. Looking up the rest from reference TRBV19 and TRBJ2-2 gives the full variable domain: DGGITQSPKYLFRKEGQNVTLSCEQNLNHDAMYWYRQDPGQGLRLIYYSQIVNDFQKGDIAEGYSVSREKKESFPLTVTSAQKNPTAFYLCASSIWAGGHGELFFGEGSRLTVL.